This TCR beta chain appears in the sequencing data of a study of shared clonotypes between healthy human individuals. None of the donors, who were healthy HIV-negative adults, had recently had acute infections or vaccinations. TCRdb's table, derived via immunoSEQ multiplex PCR, lists solely in-frame clones and lacks some. The data hold over 700,000 clones, with roughly 72% observed a single time. The CDR3 has 15 residues. Per the germline V gene, CDR1 is SGHTA and CDR2 is FQGNSA. V lost 6 bases, J lost 4 bases, and 19 bases lay in between. The chain is built from TRBV7-2 and TRBJ2-7; D might be TRBD1 (6 bases). The TCR was taken from a woman aged 25-40 years in good health. What was sequenced was memory CD4+ T cells sorted from blood. Subset specified: CD45RA-negative fraction. CDR3 sequence reads: CASRLGQGSTYEQYF. The CDR3 DNA sequence: TGTGCCAGCAGACTGGGGCAGGGGTCCACTTACGAGCAGTACTTC.